The TCR beta chain under discussion was sequenced for a study of response to subunit inactivated influenza vaccine. This clonotype was detected many times. TCRdb re-called the RT-PCR reads through MiXCR, storing one row per CDR3 protein. The repertoire has about 170,000 distinct CDR3 sequences, about 12% of them found once; the top ten carry approximately 32%. The CDR3 contains 14 residues. CDR1 is LGHNA, CDR2 YNFKEQ, per germline. V shed 0 bases and J shed 3 bases, with 9 bases lying between them. These same data were also listed under a study on T cells expressing NK-cell markers. From that second work: The cDNA for TCR beta came from 5'RACE template switching with UMIs.

The sample consisted of CD8+ T cells sorted from PBMCs, taken 11 to 12 days after vaccination. The origin of this receptor is a man in his fifties or sixties who received an inactivated influenza vaccine. The chain joins TRBV4-2 to TRBJ2-7; the D is unclear. The CDR3 sequence: CASSQDRTLYEQYF. The DNA for the CDR3 is TGTGCCAGCAGCCAAGATCGAACCCTCTACGAGCAGTACTTC.